The 8 T cell receptor beta chains below were found in one sample sequenced in a study of cytomegalovirus exposure and HLA in healthy donors. Primers for the PCR totalled 60 Vbeta and 13 Jbeta. The repertoire was sequenced with immunoSEQ multiplex PCR; TCRdb's copy has only in-frame clones and lacks some. Of approximately 82,000 clones listed, around 10% are singletons. Sequencing used PBMCs. The origin of the receptors is a man in his 60s in good health and CMV-seropositive.

This rearrangement joins TRBV6-1 to TRBJ2-1, with D possibly being TRBD1 (6 bases). This CDR3 is built from 11 residues. The germline V gene has CDR1 MNHNS and CDR2 SASEGT. As DNA, the CDR3 is TGTGGGACAGCTAGAGATAGCGTTCAGTTCTTC. This encodes CGTARDSVQFF.

The table lists this clone with a few counts. CDR3 nucleotide sequence: TGTGCCAGCAGTTTCCCCCGGGACAGGGCGATCGATGAGCAGTTCTTC. It specifies CASSFPRDRAIDEQFF. The rearrangement joins TRBV28 to TRBJ2-1; 9 bases agree with TRBD1. V was clipped by 3 bases and J by 8 bases; unmatched bases: 11. This CDR3 contains 16 residues. Germline V gene sequence: CDR1 MDHEN, CDR2 SYDVKM.

The chain links TRBV13 to TRBJ2-1, with 12 bases fitting TRBD1. The germline V gene has CDR1 PRHDT and CDR2 FYEKMQ (reference sequence). V trimming: 4 bases; J trimming: 8 bases; junction bases outside the gene matches: 9. The CDR3 consists of 16 residues. CDR3 sequence: CASSSTAGQGAYEQFF. The DNA for the CDR3 is TGTGCCAGCAGCTCAACCGCGGGACAGGGGGCCTATGAGCAGTTCTTC.

V and J are TRBV9 and TRBJ1-5, with D hard to call. Trimming cost V 2 bases and J 7 bases, with 13 bases left between them. Germline assignment: CDR1 SGDLS and CDR2 YYNGEE. CDR3 length: 14 residues. The CDR3 nucleotides read TGTGCCAGCAGCGTCAGCGGGAGCGGACAGCCCCAGCATTTT. Its translation: CASSVSGSGQPQHF.

This clone was seen a handful of times. J is TRBJ2-5 and V is TRBV4-1; the D gene is possibly TRBD2 (6 bases). Trimming shortened V by 0 bases and J by 5 bases, and 13 bases separated the two germline ends. The CDR3 length is 15 residues. CDR1 is MGHRA and CDR2 is YSYEKL in the germline V gene. DNA for the CDR3: TGCGCCAGCAGCCAAGATTGGAGGGGCCGGGAGACCCAGTACTTC. Encoded protein: CASSQDWRGRETQYF.

Worth noting for this clone: A read error is likely, as this CDR3 ends without the conserved phenylalanine or tryptophan. The chain employs TRBV10-1 and TRBJ1-2; D remains unclear. V was shortened by 0 bases and J by 4 bases, with 6 bases between the two germline ends. Germline V gene lookup returns CDR1 WNHNN and CDR2 SYGVQD (reference sequence). The CDR3 consists of 13 residues. The CDR3 loop reads CASSESRLYGYTV. CDR3 DNA: TGCGCCAGCAGTGAGTCTCGACTCTATGGCTACACCGTC.

A few counts support this clone. V gene TRBV20-1 combines with J gene TRBJ2-7; D perhaps matches TRBD2 (5 bases). V was cut by 6 bases and J by 5 bases, with 11 bases left in between. Germline loops: CDR1 DFQATT, CDR2 SNEGSKA (reference sequence). This CDR3 has 11 residues. This chain's CDR3 is CSAINGNEQYF. The CDR3 nucleotides read TGCAGTGCGATTAACGGGAACGAGCAGTACTTC.

This chain joins TRBV5-4 and TRBJ2-1; 10 bases are a match to TRBD1. Germline-derived CDR1 and CDR2 are SGHNT and YYREEE (reference sequence). V lost 3 bases, J lost 7 bases, and 13 bases stayed unmatched. The CDR3 length is 17 residues. The CDR3 region has the DNA TGTGCCAGCAGCTCGGGACAGGGGATAGCAGGAAGGAATGAGCAGTTCTTC. This encodes CASSSGQGIAGRNEQFF.